This TCR beta chain originates from a study of T-cell memory formation after mild COVID-19. From germline, CDR1 is DFQATT and CDR2 SNEGSKA (reference sequence). The CDR3 covers 16 residues. The V segment lost 5 bases and the J segment 1 base; nucleotides outside the gene matches: 8. This clonotype was recorded at least ten times. TCRdb passed the 5' RACE reads through MiXCR, listing each CDR3 protein once. The table shows about 200,000 distinct CDR3 sequences, with approximately 16% occurring only once. The sequenced sample consisted of PBMCs or a T cell subset sorted from them (not recorded which). This chain joins TRBV20-1 and TRBJ2-7, with TRBD2 matching 13 bases. The receptor comes from an adult woman who had mild COVID-19 (a few samples of this study predate the infection). Cell type and time point are not known. The CDR3 DNA is TGCAGTGCTCAGGGACTAGCGGGGACCACTTCCTACGAGCAGTACTTC. Encoded protein: CSAQGLAGTTSYEQYF.